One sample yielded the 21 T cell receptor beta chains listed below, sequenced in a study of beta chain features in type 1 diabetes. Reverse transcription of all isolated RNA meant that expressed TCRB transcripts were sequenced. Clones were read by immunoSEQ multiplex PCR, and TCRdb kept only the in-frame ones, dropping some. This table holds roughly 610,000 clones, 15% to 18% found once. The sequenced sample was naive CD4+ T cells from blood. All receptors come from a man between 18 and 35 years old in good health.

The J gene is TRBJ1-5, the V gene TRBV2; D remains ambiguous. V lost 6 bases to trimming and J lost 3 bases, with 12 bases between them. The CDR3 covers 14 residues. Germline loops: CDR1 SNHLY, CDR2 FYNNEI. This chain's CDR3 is CASSVERDNQPQHF. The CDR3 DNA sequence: TGTGCCAGCAGCGTCGAGAGGGACAATCAGCCCCAGCATTTT.

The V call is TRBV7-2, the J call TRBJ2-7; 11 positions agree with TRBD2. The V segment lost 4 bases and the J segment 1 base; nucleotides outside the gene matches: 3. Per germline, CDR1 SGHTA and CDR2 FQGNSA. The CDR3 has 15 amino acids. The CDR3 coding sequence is TGTGCCAGCAGCTGGCGGACTAGCGGGTCCTACGAGCAGTACTTC. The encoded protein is CASSWRTSGSYEQYF.

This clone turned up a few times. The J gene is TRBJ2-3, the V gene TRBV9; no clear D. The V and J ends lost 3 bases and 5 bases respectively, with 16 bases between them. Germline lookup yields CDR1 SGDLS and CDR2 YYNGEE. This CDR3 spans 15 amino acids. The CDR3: CASSGDPTWGDTQYF. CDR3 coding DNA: TGTGCCAGCAGCGGCGACCCTACCTGGGGAGATACGCAGTATTTT.

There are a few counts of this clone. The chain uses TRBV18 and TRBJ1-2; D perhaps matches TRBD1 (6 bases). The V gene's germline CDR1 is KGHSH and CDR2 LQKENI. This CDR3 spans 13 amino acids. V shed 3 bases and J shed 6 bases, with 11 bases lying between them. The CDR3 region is CASSPRGGDGYTF. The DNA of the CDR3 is TGTGCCAGCTCACCTAGAGGGGGAGATGGCTACACCTTC. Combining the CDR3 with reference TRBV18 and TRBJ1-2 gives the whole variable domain NAGVMQNPRHLVRRRGQEARLRCSPMKGHSHVYWYRQLPEEGLKFMVYLQKENIIDESGMPKERFSAEFPKEGPSILRIQQVVRGDSAAYFCASSPRGGDGYTFGSGTRLTVV.

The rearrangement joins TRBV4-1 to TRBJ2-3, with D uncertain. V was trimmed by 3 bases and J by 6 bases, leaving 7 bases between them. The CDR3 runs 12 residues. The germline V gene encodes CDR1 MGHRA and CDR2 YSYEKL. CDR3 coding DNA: TGCGCCAGCAGCCACTGGGCGGATACGCAGTATTTT. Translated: CASSHWADTQYF.

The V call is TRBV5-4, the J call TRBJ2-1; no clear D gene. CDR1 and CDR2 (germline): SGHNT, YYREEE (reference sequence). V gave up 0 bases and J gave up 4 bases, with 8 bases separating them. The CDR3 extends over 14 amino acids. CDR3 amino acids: CASSLARPYNEQFF. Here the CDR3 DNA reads TGTGCCAGCAGCTTGGCAAGGCCTTACAATGAGCAGTTCTTC.

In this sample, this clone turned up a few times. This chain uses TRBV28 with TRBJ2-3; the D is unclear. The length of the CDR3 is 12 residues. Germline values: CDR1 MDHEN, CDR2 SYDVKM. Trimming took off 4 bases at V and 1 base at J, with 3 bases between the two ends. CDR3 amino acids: CASSSRTDTQYF. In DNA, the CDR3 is TGTGCCAGCAGTTCCCGCACAGATACGCAGTATTTT.

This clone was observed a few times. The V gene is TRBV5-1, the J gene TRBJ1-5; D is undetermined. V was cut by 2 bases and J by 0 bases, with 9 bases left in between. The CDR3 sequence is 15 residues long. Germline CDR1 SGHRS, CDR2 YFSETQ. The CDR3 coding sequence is TGCGCCAGCAGCTTACACCTAGGTAGCAATCAGCCCCAGCATTTT. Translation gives CASSLHLGSNQPQHF.

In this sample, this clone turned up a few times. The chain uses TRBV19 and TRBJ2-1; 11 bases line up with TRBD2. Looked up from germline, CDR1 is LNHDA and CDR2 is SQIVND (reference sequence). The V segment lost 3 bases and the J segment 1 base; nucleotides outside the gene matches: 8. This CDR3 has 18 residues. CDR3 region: CASSIGSGRAFSYNEQFF. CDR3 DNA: TGTGCCAGTAGTATTGGTAGCGGGAGGGCCTTTTCCTACAATGAGCAGTTCTTC.

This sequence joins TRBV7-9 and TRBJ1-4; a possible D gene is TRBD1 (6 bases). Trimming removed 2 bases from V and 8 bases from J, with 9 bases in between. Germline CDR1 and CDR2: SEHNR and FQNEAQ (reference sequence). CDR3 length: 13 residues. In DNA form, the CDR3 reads TGTGCCAGCAGCTTACAGGGGAAAGAAAAACTGTTTTTT. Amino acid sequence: CASSLQGKEKLFF.

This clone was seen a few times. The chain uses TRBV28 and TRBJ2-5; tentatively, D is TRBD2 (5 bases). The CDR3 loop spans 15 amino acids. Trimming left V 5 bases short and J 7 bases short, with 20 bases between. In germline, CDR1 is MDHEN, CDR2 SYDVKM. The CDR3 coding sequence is TGTGCCAGCAGTCTCGATTCGGGAACCTGGGGGACCCAGTACTTC. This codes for CASSLDSGTWGTQYF.

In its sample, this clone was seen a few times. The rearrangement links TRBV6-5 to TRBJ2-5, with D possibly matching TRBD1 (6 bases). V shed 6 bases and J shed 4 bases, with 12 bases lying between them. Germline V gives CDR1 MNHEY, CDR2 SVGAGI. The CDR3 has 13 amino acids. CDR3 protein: CASRYRVLETQYF. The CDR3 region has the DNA TGTGCCAGCAGGTACAGGGTATTAGAGACCCAGTACTTC.

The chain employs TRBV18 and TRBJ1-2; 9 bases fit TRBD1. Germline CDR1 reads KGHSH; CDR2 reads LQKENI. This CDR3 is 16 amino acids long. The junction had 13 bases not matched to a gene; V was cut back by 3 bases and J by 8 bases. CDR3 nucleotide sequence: TGTGCCAGCTCACCCCTCATCGACAGGGGGGGTGAGGGCTACACCTTC. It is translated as CASSPLIDRGGEGYTF.

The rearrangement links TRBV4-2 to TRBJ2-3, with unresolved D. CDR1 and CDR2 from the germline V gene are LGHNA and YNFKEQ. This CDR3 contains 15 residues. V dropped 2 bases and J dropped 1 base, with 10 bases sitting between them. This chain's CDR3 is CASSQQNYGTDTQYF. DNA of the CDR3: TGTGCCAGCAGCCAACAAAACTACGGCACAGATACGCAGTATTTT.

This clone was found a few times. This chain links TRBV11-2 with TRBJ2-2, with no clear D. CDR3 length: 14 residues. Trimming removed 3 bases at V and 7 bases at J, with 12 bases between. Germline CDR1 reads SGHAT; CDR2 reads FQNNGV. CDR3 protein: CASSFLLDGGELFF. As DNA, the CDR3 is TGTGCCAGCAGCTTCTTGTTAGACGGCGGGGAGCTGTTTTTT. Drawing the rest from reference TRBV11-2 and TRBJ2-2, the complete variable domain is EAGVAQSPRYKIIEKRQSVAFWCNPISGHATLYWYQQILGQGPKLLIQFQNNGVVDDSQLPKDRFSAERLKGVDSTLKIQPAKLEDSAVYLCASSFLLDGGELFFGEGSRLTVL.

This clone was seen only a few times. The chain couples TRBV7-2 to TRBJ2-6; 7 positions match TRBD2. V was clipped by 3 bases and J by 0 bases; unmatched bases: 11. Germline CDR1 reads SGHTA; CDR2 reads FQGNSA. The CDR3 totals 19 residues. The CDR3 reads CASSFRAPWEGSGANVLTF. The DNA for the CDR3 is TGTGCCAGCAGCTTTAGAGCCCCCTGGGAGGGCTCTGGGGCCAACGTCCTGACTTTC.

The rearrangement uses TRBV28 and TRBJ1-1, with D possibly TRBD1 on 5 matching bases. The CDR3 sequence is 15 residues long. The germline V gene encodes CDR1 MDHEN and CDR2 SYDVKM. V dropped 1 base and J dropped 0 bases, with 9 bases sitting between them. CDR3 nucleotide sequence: TGTGCCAGCAGTTTATTCGGCAGGGTGAACACTGAAGCTTTCTTT. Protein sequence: CASSLFGRVNTEAFF. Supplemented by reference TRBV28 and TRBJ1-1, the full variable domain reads DVKVTQSSRYLVKRTGEKVFLECVQDMDHENMFWYRQDPGLGLRLIYFSYDVKMKEKGDIPEGYSVSREKKERFSLILESASTNQTSMYLCASSLFGRVNTEAFFGQGTRLTVV.

CDR3 loop: CASNPVRDGGETQYF. The CDR3 coding sequence is TGTGCCAGCAACCCTGTGCGGGATGGGGGTGAGACCCAGTACTTC. The chain couples TRBV7-6 to TRBJ2-5, with D tentatively TRBD2 (6 bases). In germline, CDR1 is SGHVS, CDR2 FNYEAQ. The CDR3 loop spans 15 amino acids. The V and J ends lost 7 bases and 5 bases respectively, with 20 bases between them.

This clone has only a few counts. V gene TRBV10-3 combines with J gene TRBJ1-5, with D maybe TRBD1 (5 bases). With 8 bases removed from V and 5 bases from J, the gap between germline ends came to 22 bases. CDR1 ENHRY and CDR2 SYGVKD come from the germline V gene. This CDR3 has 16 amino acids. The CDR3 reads CAIGDPGAGIYQPQHF. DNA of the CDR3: TGTGCCATCGGGGACCCCGGCGCAGGGATATATCAGCCCCAGCATTTT.

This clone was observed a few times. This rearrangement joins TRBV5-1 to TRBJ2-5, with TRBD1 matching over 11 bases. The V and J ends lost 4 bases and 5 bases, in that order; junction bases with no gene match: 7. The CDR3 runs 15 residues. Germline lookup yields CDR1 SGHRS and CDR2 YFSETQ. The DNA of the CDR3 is TGCGCCAGCAGCCGGGGACAGGGGGGAACTGAGACCCAGTACTTC. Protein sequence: CASSRGQGGTETQYF.

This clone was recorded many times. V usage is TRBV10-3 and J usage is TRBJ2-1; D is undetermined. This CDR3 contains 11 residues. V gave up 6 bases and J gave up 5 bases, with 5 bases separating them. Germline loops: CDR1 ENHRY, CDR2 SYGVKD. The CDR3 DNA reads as TGTGCCATCAGAGGAGACAATGAGCAGTTCTTC. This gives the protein CAIRGDNEQFF.